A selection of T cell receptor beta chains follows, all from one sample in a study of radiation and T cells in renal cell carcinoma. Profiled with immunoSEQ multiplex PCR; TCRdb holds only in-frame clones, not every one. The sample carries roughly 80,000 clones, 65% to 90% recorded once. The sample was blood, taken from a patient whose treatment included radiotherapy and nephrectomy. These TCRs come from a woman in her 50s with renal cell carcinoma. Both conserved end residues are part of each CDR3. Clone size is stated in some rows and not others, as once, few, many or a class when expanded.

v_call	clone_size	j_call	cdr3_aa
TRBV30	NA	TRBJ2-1	CAWWGRGTSAVHEQFF
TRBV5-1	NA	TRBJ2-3	CASSKGLAGGRDTQYF
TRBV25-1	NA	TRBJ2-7	CASSELRQGAYEQYF
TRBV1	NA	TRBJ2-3	CTSSQDKRETDTQYF
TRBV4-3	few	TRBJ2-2	CASRSTANTGELFF
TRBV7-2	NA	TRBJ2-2	CASSLVGGGQNTGELFF
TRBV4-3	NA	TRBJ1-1	CASSQLQGTEAFF
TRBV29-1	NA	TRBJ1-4	CSVDVGEKLFF
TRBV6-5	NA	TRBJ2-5	CASRPGVAEGTQYF
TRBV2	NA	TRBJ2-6	CASRRDRGSTGANVLTF
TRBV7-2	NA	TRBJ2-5	CASSLGFVETQYF
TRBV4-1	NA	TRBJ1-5	CASSQEARQGSNQPQHF
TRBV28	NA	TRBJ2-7	CASNPVDRSSNSYEQYF
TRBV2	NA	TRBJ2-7	CASRQGAHEQYF
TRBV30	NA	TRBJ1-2	CAWSSVTTAYGYTF
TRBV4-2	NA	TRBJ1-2	CASSQVGTGAYGYTF
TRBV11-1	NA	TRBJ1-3	CASSLKWTYGNTIYF
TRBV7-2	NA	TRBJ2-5	CASSNPQETQYF
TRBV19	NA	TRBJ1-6	CASSTTHGENSPLHF
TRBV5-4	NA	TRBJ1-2	CASSLGYGYTF
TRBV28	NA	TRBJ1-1	CASSFPSTLNTEAFF
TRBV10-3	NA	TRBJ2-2	CAISEAQGGELFF